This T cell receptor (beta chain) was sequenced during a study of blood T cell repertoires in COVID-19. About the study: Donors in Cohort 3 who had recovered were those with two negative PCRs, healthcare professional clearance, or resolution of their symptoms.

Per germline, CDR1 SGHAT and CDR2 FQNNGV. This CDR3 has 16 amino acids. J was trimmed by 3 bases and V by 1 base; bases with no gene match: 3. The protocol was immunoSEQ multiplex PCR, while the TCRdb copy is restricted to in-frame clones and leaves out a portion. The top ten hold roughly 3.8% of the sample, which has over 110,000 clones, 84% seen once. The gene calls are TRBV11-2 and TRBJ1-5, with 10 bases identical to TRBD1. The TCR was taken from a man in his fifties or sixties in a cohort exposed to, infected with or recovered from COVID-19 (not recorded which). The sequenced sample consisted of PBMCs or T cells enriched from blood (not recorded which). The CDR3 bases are TGTGCCAGCAGCTTAGGGACAGGGGGAATCAATCAGCCCCAGCATTTT. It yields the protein CASSLGTGGINQPQHF.